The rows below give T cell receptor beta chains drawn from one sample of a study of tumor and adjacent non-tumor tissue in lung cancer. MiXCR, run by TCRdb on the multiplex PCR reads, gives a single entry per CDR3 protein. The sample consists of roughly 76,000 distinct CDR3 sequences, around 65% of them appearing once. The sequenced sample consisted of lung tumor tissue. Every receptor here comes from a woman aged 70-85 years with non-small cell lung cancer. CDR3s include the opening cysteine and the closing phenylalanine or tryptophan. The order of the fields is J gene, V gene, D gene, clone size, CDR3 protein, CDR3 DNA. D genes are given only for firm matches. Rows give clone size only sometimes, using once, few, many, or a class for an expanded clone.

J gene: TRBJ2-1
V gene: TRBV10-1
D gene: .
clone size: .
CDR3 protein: CDSSDLANEQFF
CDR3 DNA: TGCGACAGCAGTGACCTAGCGAATGAACAGTTCTTC

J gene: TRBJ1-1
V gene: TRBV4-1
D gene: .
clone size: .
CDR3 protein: CASSQDKGRLTEAFF
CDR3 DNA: TGCGCGAGCAGCCAAGACAAGGGGCGCTTGACTGAAGCTTTCTTT

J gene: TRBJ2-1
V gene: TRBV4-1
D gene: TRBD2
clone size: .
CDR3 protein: CASSHTGLAGHHNEQLF
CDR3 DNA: TGCGCCAGCAGCCATACAGGACTAGCGGGCCATCACAATGAGCAGCTATTC

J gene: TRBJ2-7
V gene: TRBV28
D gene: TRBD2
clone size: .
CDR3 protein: CASGEVAGGLGSYEQYF
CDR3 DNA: TGTGCCAGCGGTGAGGTAGCGGGAGGGCTTGGATCCTACGAGCAGTACTTC

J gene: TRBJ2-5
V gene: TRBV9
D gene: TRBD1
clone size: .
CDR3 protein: CASRGQGVRETQYF
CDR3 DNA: TGTGCCAGCAGAGGACAGGGAGTCCGAGAGACCCAGTACTTC

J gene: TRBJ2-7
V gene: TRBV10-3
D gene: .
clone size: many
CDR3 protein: CAIGGGGEQYF
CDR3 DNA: TGTGCCATCGGGGGGGGCGGCGAGCAGTACTTC

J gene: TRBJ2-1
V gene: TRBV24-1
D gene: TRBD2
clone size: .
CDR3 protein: CATCDFASGLAGGEQFF
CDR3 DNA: TGTGCCACCTGTGATTTTGCTTCGGGACTAGCGGGAGGCGAGCAGTTCTTC

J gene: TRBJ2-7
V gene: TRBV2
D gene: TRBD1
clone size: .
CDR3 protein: CASSGAPGQEAYEQYF
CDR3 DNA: TGTGCCAGCAGTGGGGCCCCGGGACAGGAAGCCTACGAGCAGTACTTC

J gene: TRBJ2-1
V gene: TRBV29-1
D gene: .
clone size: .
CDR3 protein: CSAQQGTSDNEQFF
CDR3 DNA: TGCAGCGCACAACAGGGGACTAGTGATAATGAGCAGTTCTTC

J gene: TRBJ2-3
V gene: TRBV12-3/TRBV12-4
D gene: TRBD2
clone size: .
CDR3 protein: CPSRTSGSTGTQYF
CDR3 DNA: TGTCCCAGCAGGACTAGCGGGAGTACAGGTACGCAGTATTTT

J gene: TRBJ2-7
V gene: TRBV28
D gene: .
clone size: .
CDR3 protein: CASSSNGDEHYF
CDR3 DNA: TGTGCCAGCAGTTCTAACGGTGATGAGCATTACTTC

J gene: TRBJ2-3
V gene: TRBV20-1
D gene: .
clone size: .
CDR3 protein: CRANGPGGDTQYF
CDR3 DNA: TGCAGAGCTAACGGACCTGGCGGCGATACGCAGTATTTT

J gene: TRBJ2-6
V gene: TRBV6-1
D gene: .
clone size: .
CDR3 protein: CASSDSSGVNVLTF
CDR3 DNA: TGTGCCAGCAGTGACAGCTCTGGTGTCAACGTCCTGACTTTC

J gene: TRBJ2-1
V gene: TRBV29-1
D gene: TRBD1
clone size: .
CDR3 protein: CSVAIETGGYNEQLF
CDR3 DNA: TGCAGCGTTGCAATTGAGACAGGGGGTTATAATGAGCAGCTCTTT

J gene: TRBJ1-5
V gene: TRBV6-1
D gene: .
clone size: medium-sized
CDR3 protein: CASSELFMRVWPQHF
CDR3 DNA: TGTGCCAGCAGTGAATTGTTTATGAGGGTGTGGCCCCAGCATTTT

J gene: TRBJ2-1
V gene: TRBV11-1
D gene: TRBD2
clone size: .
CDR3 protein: CTSSLALAGLNNEQFF
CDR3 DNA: TGTACCAGCAGTTTAGCCCTAGCGGGCCTGAACAATGAGCAGTTCTTC

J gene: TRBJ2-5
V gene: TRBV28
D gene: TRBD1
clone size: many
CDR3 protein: CASSLGTGDQGTQYF
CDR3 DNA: TGTGCCAGCAGTTTAGGGACAGGGGACCAAGGGACCCAGTACTTC

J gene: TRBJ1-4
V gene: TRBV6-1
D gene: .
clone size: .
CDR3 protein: CASTGREGWIQNLFF
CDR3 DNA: TGTGCCAGCACCGGAAGGGAGGGTTGGATTCAAAATCTGTTTTTT

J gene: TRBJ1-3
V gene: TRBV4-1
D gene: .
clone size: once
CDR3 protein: CASSQEASEASGNAIYF
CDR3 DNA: TGCGCCAGCAGCCAAGAGGCCTCAGAGGCCTCTGGAAACGCCATATATTTT

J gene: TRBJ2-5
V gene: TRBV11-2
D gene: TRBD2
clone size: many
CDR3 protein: CASSLGLAEETQYF
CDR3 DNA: TGTGCCAGCAGCTTAGGGCTAGCGGAAGAGACCCAGTACTTC

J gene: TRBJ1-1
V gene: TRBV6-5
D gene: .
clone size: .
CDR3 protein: CASIPSGSREAVF
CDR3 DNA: TGTGCCAGCATCCCATCGGGCTCCCGAGAAGCTGTCTTT

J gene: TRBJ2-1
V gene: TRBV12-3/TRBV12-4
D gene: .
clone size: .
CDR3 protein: CASSFARASFNEQFF
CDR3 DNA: TGTGCCAGCAGTTTCGCCCGGGCTAGCTTCAATGAGCAGTTCTTC

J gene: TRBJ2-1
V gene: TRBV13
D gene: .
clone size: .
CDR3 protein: CASSRQPGWGFDEQFF
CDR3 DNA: TGTGCCAGCAGCCGTCAGCCTGGCTGGGGTTTTGATGAGCAGTTCTTC

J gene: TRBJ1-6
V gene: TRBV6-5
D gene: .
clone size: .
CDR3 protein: CASTPDGRPTSSFQF
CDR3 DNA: TGTGCCAGCACCCCCGATGGCCGACCGACCAGTTCCTTCCAATTT

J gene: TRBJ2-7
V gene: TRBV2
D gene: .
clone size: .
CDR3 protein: CASSVGRTETYEQCF
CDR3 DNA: TGTGCCAGCAGTGTGGGGCGGACAGAGACCTACGAGCAGTGCTTC

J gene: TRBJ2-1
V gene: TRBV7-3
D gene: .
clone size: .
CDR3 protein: CASSLTTSRRANEQFF
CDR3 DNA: TGTGCCAGCAGCTTAACTACTAGCAGGAGGGCCAATGAGCAGTTCTTC

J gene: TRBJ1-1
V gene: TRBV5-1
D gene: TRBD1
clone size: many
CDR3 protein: CASSGDREVGTEAFF
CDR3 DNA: TGCGCCAGCAGCGGAGACAGGGAGGTAGGGACTGAAGCTTTCTTT

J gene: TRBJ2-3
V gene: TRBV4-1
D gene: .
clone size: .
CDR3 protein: CASSRDTGMSTDTQYF
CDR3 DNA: TGCGCCAGCAGCCGCGATACAGGTATGAGCACAGATACGCAGTATTTT

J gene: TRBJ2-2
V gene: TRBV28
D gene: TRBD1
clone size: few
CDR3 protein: CASRQTGLGAGELVF
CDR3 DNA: TGTGCCAGCAGACAGACAGGGCTAGGAGCCGGGGAGCTGGTTTTT

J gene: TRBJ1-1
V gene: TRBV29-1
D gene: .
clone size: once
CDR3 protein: CSTGRGRDTEAFF
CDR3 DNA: TGCAGCACCGGACGGGGTAGGGATACTGAAGCTTTCTTT

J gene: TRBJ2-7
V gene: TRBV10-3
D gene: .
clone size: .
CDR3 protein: CASTPGWSPYEQYF
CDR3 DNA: TGTGCCTCAACACCAGGCTGGAGCCCCTACGAGCAGTACTTC

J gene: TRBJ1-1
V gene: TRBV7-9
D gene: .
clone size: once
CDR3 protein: CASSSVVSRNTKAFF
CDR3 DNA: TGTGCCAGCAGCTCAGTGGTATCGCGGAACACTAAAGCTTTCTTT

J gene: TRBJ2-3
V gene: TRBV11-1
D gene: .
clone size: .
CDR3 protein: CAAEVRGTDTQYF
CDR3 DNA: TGTGCCGCTGAAGTTAGGGGCACAGATACGCAGTATTTT

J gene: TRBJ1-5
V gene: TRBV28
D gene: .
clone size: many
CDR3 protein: CASSPTGAINQPQHF
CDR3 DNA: TGTGCCAGCAGCCCAACCGGTGCTATCAATCAGCCCCAGCATTTT

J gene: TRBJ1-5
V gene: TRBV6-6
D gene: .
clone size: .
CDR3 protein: CASSRQDNQSQHF
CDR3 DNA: TGTGCCAGCAGTCGACAGGACAATCAGTCCCAGCACTTT

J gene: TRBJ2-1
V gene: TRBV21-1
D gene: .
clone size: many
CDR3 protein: CASSSGREVTYNEQFF
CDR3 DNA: TGTGCCAGCAGCTCCGGTCGGGAGGTCACCTACAATGAGCAGTTCTTC

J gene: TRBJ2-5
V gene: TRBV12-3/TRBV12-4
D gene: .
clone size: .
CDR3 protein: CANSLALGVHETQYF
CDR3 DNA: TGTGCCAACAGTTTAGCGCTAGGGGTCCATGAGACCCAGTACTTC

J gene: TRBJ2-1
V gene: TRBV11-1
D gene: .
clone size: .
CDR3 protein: CTRNYLSRGEQFF
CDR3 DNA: TGTACCAGAAATTACCTTTCCCGGGGTGAGCAGTTCTTC

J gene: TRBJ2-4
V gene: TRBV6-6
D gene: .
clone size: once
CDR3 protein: CGSRLFGIEYF
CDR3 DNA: TGTGGCAGCAGATTGTTTGGCATTGAGTACTTC

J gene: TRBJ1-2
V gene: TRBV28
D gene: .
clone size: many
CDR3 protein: CASRPGVFGYTF
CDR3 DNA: TGTGCCAGCAGACCAGGGGTTTTTGGCTACACCTTC

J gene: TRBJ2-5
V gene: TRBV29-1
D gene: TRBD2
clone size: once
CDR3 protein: CSVLAGGGEIQYF
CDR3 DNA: TGTAGCGTTCTAGCGGGAGGGGGAGAGATCCAGTACTTC

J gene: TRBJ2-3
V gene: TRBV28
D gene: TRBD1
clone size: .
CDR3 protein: CAGRAEDRTTGTQYF
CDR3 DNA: TGTGCCGGCAGGGCGGAGGACAGGACCACAGGTACGCAGTATTTT

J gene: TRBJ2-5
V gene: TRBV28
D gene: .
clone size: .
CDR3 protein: CASSLRHGATQETQYF
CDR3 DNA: TGCGCCAGCAGTTTAAGACATGGGGCTACTCAAGAGACCCAGTACTTC